This TCR beta chain was identified in a study of Ad26.COV2.S vaccination and SARS-CoV-2 variants. Study information: The trial was COV1001 and the donor's arm was Ad26.COV2.S. Participants got Ad26.COV2.S intramuscularly, once or twice 56 days apart.

The data were produced by immunoSEQ multiplex PCR, yet TCRdb's version contains in-frame clones alone and is incomplete. The sample holds roughly 500,000 clones, roughly 87% seen once. Findings of the study overall: Vaccine recipients had higher spike-specific TCR breadth than placebo recipients. In TCR breadth and depth analyses, total T cell responses may have been underestimated.

Notes on this clone: Its antigen is not identified.

The CDR3 consists of 14 residues. V was pared by 4 bases and J by 4 bases, with 11 bases between. Germline loops: CDR1 SGHKS, CDR2 YYEKEE (reference sequence). Treatment defined: approximately 18 received Ad26.COV2.S at low or high dose, single or two shots; about five received placebo; per-sample allocation not given. Material that was analyzed had been drawn on day 63 after the first vaccine or placebo injection. Sequencing used peripheral blood, obtained in a trial of Ad26.COV2.S vaccine versus placebo. The clonotype originates from a person aged 18 to 65 who received the Ad26.COV2.S COVID-19 vaccine or a placebo. V is TRBV5-5 and J is TRBJ2-2; possibly TRBD1 or TRBD2 for D (6 bases each). This CDR3 is CASSTRGLTGELFF. The CDR3 DNA is TGTGCCAGCAGCACCAGGGGACTCACCGGGGAGCTGTTTTTT. The full variable domain, completed using reference TRBV5-5 and TRBJ2-2, is DAGVTQSPTHLIKTRGQQVTLRCSPISGHKSVSWYQQVLGQGPQFIFQYYEKEERGRGNFPDRFSARQFPNYSSELNVNALLLGDSALYLCASSTRGLTGELFFGEGSRLTVL.